This T cell receptor beta chain appears in the sequencing data of a study of shared clonotypes between healthy human individuals. V shed 5 bases and J shed 0 bases, with 14 bases lying between them. The germline gives CDR1 SEHNR, CDR2 FQNEAQ (reference sequence). This CDR3 is 16 amino acids long. Overall study findings and caveats: Clonotype sharing across several donors was observed for 4% to 5.5% of naive CD4 clonotypes.

Deep was the level used in running the assay. Generated by immunoSEQ multiplex PCR, the TCRdb table keeps only in-frame clones and is missing some. The table lists 2 million to 3 million clones, approximately 93% of them singletons. This clone showed up just once. The target antigen is unknown. The chain has TRBV7-9 and TRBJ2-1; D unresolved. The source of this sequence is a man between 18 and 35 years old in good health. Some clones in this sample may be carry-over from other donors' samples. The sequenced sample was naive CD4+ T cells from PBMCs. Subset given: CD45RA+ positively selected. Written as DNA, the CDR3 is TGTGCCAGCAGCCGCCTCCCGGTCAGCTCCTACAATGAGCAGTTCTTC. It translates to CASSRLPVSSYNEQFF.